The entry below gives a single TCR beta chain sequence along with its context. Its target antigen remains unknown. The CDR3 ends on some other residue instead of the conserved phenylalanine or tryptophan, so this is likely a read error. CDR1 and CDR2 are drawn from the germline V gene: SQVTM, ANQGSEA. The CDR3 contains 13 residues when both ends are counted. Only the CDR3 part of the read is kept: 39 bases, read in frame from the first base. These data originate in a study of tumor and adjacent non-tumor tissue in lung cancer (dated by TCRdb to 2017 to 2018). For the study in its entirety: Of the cohort, roughly 12 patients had adenocarcinoma, 2 had squamous cell carcinoma and 1 had small cell lung cancer. The approximately 15 enrolled patients, of whom approximately ten were men and 5 were women, were aged roughly 30 to 76 years and were diagnosed with TNM stage I to III disease. In total, sequencing yielded 95 million to 150 million productive TCRbeta reads, which works out to an average of about 4 million reads per sample. Bulk TCRbeta repertoires were compared between lung tumor tissue and matched distant non-tumor lung tissue obtained from about 16 lung cancer patients. For each patient, one tumor sample and one normal lung sample were taken, giving thirty paired specimens that underwent TCRbeta CDR3 sequencing. The paper's findings and limits, for the study overall: The sequencing platform is not named in the methods, and unique molecular identifiers are not mentioned. Peripheral blood was not sequenced, so blood TCRbeta repertoires in these lung cancer patients were not examined. Tumor tissue showed significantly greater TCR diversity (inverse Simpson) than normal lung tissue (approximately 430 vs 150, P = 0.0075, Mann-Whitney U test). The top 100 clones accounted for a significantly larger cumulative portion of the repertoire in normal lung than in tumor tissue. TCR diversity was significantly higher in younger patients, and higher tumor TCR diversity was associated with shorter overall and disease-free survival. The cohort had only around 15 patients, and the authors noted that larger samples and more detailed clinical data are needed.

The protocol used for the library was multiplex PCR. Instrument on record: Illumina HiSeq 2500. TCRbeta libraries were constructed through three rounds of nested PCR with primers (Table S4) according to protocols modified from ARM-PCR. Before sequencing, PCR products in the 200-500 bp range were cut out of the gel and cleaned up using the QIAquick gel extraction kit. The original pipeline was this. Reads were cleaned using Trimmomatic, were merged into complete CDR3 sequences using FLASH, and were assigned to V(D)J germline segments using MiTCR. VDJtools was used to compute clonal diversity as the inverse Simpson's index. In-frame sequences lacking a premature stop codon were counted as productive reads. TCRdb handled the public reads itself, with Q25 trimming in fastp and clone calling in MiXCR, and kept productive beta chains. A single entry per CDR3 protein holds the most common genes and DNA from its merged rows. TCRdb, not the authors, supplied the V and J calls. The sample profile shows about 110,000 distinct CDR3 sequences; under 90% of them were found once. More than 20% of the sample is held by the ten biggest clonotypes.

RNA was isolated from bulk unsorted tissue, and RNA quality was assessed with a NanoDrop ND-1000 and an Agilent 2100. Newly diagnosed lung cancer patients without prior chemotherapy who had been admitted for thoracic surgery in China between August and November 2014 were enrolled as donors. Patients who had received previous radiotherapy or chemotherapy, or who had another concurrent cancer, were excluded from the study. Pieces of surgical tissue measuring 1-2 cm3 were kept in RNAlater solution and held at -80 degrees C until needed. The receptor comes from a man aged 70-80 years with non-small cell lung cancer. The sequenced material came from lung tumor tissue. Recombination joined TRBV29-1 with TRBJ1-2; the junction holds 9 bases that match TRBD1. The DNA is TGCTGCGTACCCGGGACAGGGAACTATGGCTACACCTTA. Its coded protein is CCVPGTGNYGYTL.